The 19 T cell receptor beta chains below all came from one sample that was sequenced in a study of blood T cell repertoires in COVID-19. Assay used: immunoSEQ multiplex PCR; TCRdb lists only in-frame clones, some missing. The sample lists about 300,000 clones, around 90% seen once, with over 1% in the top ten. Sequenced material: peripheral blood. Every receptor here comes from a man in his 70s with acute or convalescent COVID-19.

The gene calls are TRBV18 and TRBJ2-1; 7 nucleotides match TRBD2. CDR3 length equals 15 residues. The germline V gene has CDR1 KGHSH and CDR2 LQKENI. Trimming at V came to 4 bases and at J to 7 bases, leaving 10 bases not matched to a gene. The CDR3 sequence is CASSQAWEGRNEQFF. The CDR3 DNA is TGTGCCAGCTCACAGGCGTGGGAGGGGAGGAATGAGCAGTTCTTC.

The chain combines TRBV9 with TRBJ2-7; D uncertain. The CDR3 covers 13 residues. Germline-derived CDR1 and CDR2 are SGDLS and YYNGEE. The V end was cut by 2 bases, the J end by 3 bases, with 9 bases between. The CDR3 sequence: CASSVNSHYEQYF. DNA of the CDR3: TGTGCCAGCAGCGTGAACTCCCACTACGAGCAGTACTTC.

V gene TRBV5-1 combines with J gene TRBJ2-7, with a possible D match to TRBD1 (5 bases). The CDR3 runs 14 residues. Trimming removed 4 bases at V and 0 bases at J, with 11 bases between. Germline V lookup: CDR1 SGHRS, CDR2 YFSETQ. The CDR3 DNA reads TGCGCCAGCAGCAGATCAGGGAACTCCTACGAGCAGTACTTC. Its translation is CASSRSGNSYEQYF.

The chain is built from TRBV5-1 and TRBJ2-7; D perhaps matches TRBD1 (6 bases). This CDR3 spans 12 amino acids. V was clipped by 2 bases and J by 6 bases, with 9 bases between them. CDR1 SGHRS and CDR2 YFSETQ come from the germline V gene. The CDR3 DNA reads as TGCGCCAGCAGCTTACAGGGCCTCGAGCAGTACTTC. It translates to CASSLQGLEQYF.

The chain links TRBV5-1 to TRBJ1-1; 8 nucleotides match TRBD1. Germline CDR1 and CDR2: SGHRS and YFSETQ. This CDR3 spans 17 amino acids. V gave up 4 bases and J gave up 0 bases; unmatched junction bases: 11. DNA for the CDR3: TGCGCCAGCAGCCAAACCTCCGGGACAGGTGTGAACACTGAAGCTTTCTTT. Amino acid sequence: CASSQTSGTGVNTEAFF.

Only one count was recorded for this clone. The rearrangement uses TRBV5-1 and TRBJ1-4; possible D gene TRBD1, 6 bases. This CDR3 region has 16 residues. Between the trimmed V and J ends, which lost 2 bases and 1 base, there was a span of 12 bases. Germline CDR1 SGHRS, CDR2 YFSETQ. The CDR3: CASSLQGPGTNEKLFF. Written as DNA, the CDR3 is TGCGCCAGCAGCTTACAGGGCCCGGGAACTAATGAAAAACTGTTTTTT.

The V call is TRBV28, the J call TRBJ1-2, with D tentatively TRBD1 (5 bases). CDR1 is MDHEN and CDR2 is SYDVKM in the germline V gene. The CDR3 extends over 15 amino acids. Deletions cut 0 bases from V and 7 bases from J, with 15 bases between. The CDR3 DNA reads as TGTGCCAGCAGTTTATGGGAGGGGATCGGGTCTGGCTACACCTTC. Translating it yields CASSLWEGIGSGYTF.

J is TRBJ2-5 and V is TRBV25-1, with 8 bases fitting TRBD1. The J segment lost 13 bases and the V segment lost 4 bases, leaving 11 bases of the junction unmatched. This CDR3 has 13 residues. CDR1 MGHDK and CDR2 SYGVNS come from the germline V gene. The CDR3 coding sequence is TGTGCCAGCAGTGGGGGGACAGGAGCAGGTCGGTACTTC. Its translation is CASSGGTGAGRYF.

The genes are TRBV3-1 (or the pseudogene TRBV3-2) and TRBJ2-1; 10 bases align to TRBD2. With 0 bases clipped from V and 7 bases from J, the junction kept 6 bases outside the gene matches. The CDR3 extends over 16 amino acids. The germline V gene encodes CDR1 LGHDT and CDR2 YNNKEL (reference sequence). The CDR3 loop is CASSQDRSGGANEQFF. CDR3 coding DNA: TGTGCCAGCAGCCAAGATCGGAGCGGGGGGGCGAATGAGCAGTTCTTC.

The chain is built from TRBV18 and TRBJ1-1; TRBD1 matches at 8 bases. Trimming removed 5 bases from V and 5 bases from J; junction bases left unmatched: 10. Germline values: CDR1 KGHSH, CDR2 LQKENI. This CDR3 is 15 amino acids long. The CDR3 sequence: CASSVDRGGSTEAFF. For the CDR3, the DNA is TGTGCCAGCTCAGTTGACAGGGGAGGGAGTACTGAAGCTTTCTTT.

The CDR3 region has the DNA TGTGCCAGTCGGACAGGGAATGAGCAGTTCTTC. Its protein is CASRTGNEQFF. The chain uses TRBV28 and TRBJ2-1; 8 nucleotides line up with TRBD1. Germline loops: CDR1 MDHEN, CDR2 SYDVKM. After removal of 9 bases from V and 7 bases from J, the junction contained 2 bases not matched to a gene. The CDR3 length is 11 residues.

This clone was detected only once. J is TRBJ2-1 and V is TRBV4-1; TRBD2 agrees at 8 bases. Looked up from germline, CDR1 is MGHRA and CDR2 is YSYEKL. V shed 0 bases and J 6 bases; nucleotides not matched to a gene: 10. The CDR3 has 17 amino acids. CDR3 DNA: TGCGCCAGCAGCCAAGAGTTGTCGGGACTAGTGGGCAATGAGCAGTTCTTC. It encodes CASSQELSGLVGNEQFF.

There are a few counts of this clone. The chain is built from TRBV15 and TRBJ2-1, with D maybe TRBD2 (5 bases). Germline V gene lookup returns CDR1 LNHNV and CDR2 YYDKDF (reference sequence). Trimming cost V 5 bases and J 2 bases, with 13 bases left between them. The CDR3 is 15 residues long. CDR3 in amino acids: CATSRSPGTYNEQFF. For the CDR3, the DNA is TGTGCCACCAGCCGGTCTCCCGGGACCTACAATGAGCAGTTCTTC.

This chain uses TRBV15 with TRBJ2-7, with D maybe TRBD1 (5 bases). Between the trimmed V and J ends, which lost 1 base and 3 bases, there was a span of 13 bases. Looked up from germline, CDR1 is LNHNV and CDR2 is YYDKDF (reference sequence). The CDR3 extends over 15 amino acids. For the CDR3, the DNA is TGTGCCACCAGCAGAGGGGGCAGGGTGAACTACGAGCAGTACTTC. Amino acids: CATSRGGRVNYEQYF.

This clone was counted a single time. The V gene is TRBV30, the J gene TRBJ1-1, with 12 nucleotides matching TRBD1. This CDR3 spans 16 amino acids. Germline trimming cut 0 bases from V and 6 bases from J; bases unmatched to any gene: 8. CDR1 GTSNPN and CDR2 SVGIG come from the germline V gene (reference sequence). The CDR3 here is CAWSVQGTGGIAEAFF. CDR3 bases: TGTGCCTGGAGTGTACAAGGGACAGGGGGCATCGCTGAAGCTTTCTTT.

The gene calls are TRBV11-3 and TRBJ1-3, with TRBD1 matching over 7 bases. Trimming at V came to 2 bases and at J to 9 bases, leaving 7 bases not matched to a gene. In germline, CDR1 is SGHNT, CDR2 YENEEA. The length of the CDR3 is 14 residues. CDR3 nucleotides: TGTGCCAGCAGCTTACGGGACAGTGGAGCCACCATATATTTT. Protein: CASSLRDSGATIYF. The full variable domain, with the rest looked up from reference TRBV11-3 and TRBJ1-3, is EAGVVQSPRYKIIEKKQPVAFWCNPISGHNTLYWYLQNLGQGPELLIRYENEEAVDDSQLPKDRFSAERLKGVDSTLKIQPAELGDSAVYLCASSLRDSGATIYFGEGSWLTVV.

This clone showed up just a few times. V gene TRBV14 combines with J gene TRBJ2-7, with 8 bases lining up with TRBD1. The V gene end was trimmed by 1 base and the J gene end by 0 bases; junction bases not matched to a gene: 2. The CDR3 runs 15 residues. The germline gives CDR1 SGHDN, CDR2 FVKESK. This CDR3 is CASSQGQGISYEQYF. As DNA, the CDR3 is TGTGCCAGCAGCCAAGGACAGGGGATCTCCTACGAGCAGTACTTC.

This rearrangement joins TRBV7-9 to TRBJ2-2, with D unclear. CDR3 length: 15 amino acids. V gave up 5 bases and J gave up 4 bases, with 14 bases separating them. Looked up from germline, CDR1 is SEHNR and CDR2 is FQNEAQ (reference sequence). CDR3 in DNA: TGTGCCAGCAGCAGATCGACAACCTCCACCGGGGAGCTGTTTTTT. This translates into CASSRSTTSTGELFF.

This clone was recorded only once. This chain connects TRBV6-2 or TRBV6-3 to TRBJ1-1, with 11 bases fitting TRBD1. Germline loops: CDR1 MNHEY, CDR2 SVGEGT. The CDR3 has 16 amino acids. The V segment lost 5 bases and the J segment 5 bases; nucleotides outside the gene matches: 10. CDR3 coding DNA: TGTGCCAGCAGTCCCCGGACAGGGGGCAGGGGGACTGAAGCTTTCTTT. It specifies CASSPRTGGRGTEAFF.